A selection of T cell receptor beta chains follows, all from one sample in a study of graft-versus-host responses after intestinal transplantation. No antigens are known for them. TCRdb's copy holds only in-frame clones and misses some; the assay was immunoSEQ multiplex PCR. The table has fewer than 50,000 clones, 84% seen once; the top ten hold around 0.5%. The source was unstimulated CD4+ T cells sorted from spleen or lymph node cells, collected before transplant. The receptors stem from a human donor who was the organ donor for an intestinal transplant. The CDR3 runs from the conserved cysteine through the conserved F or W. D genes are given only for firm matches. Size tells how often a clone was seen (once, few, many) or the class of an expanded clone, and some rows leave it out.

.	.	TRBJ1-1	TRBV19	TGTGCCAGTAGTATAGATCCCACAGGGGAAGCTTTCTTT	CASSIDPTGEAFF
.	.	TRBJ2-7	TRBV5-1	TGCGCCAGCAGCCTAACTACAGGGCGGTACGAGCAGTACTTC	CASSLTTGRYEQYF
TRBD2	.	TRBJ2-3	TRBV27	TGTGCCAGCAGTCTCATATCGCCGGGACTAGGTACAGATACGCAGTATTTT	CASSLISPGLGTDTQYF
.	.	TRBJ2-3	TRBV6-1	TGTGCCAGCAGTGGACAGTTCACAGATACGCAGTATTTT	CASSGQFTDTQYF
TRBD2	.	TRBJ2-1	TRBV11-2	TGTGCCAGCAGCTTAAATCGGGCTGGAGCGGGGGGCGCCAATGAGCAGTTCTTC	CASSLNRAGAGGANEQFF
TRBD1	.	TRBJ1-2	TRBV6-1	TGTGCCAGCAGTGAAAGGGCAGGGGGCTATGGCTACACCTTC	CASSERAGGYGYTF
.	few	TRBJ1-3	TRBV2	TGTGCCAGCAGTGAAGCGGCAGGGGGAAACACCATATATTTT	CASSEAAGGNTIYF
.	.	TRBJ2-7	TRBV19	TGTGCCAGTGGGGAATTCTGGCGGGAAGGTTTTTACGAGCAGTACTTC	CASGEFWREGFYEQYF
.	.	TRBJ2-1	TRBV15	TGTGCCACCAGCCCTCGGGACTCCTACAATGAGCAGTTCTTC	CATSPRDSYNEQFF
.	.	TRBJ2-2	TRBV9	TGTGCCAGCAGCGCCAGACAGGTGAACACCGGGGAGCTGTTTTTT	CASSARQVNTGELFF
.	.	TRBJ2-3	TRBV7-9	TGTGCCAGCAGCTCCGGGGTCACAGATACGCAGTATTTT	CASSSGVTDTQYF
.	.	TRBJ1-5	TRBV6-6	TGTGCCAGCGGGTATCAGCCCCAGCATTTT	CASGYQPQHF
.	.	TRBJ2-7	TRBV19	TGTGCCAGTAGCCTTGGGGCCACTGGTCCCTACGAGCAGTACTTC	CASSLGATGPYEQYF
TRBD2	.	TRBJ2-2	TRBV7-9	TGTGCCAGCAGCTTTAGCGGGAGGCGGACCGGGGAGCTGTTTTTT	CASSFSGRRTGELFF
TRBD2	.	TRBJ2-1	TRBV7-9	TGTGCCAGCAGCCCCGCGGGACTAGCGGGGGGATCTTCCTACAATGAGCAGTTCTTC	CASSPAGLAGGSSYNEQFF
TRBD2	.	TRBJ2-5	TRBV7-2	TGTGCCAGCAGCCCCCGGACTAGCGGGCAAGAGACCCAGTACTTC	CASSPRTSGQETQYF
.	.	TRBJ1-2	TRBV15	TGTGCCACCAGCAGAGACCCCAGGGGAGCCAACAACTATGGCCACACCTTC	CATSRDPRGANNYGHTF
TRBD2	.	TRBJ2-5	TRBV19	TGTGCCAGTAGTATAAGTTCGGCGGGGGGGCCGGAGACCCAGTACTTC	CASSISSAGGPETQYF
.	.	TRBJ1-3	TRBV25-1	TGTGCCAGCAGTGGGATCCAGGGACACACCATATATTTT	CASSGIQGHTIYF
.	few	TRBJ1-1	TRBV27	TGTGCCAGCAGTTTGGAGGCAAGGAACACTGAAGCTTTCTTT	CASSLEARNTEAFF
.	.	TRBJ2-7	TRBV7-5	TGTGTCAGAAGGGGACAAACCTACGAGCAGTACTTC	CVRRGQTYEQYF
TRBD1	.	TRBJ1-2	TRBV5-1	TGCGCCAGCAGCTTCGGACAGGGGAATGGCTACACCTTC	CASSFGQGNGYTF
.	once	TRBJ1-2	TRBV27	TGTGCCAGCAGTACTGACAGAGGCCGCTATGGCTACACCTTC	CASSTDRGRYGYTF
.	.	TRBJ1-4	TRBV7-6	TGTGCCAGCACCCTATCCTACAGGGAGACTAATGAAAAACTGTTTTTT	CASTLSYRETNEKLFF
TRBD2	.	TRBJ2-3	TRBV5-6	TGTGCCAGCAGCCTGTCGGGAGGAGGAACGCAGTATTTT	CASSLSGGGTQYF
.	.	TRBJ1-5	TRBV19	TGTGCCAGTAGTATCAGGGACCATCAGCCCCAGCATTTT	CASSIRDHQPQHF
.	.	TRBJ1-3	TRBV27	TGTGCCAGCAGTTCTAGGGCCTATACCGACTCTGGAAACACCATATATTTT	CASSSRAYTDSGNTIYF
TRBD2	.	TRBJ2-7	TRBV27	TGTGCCAGCAGTCCGGGGACTAGCGGGAGGGCTTTTACGAAACAGTACTTC	CASSPGTSGRAFTKQYF
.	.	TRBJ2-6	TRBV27	TGTGCCAGCAGGTCCTCTGGGGCCAACGTCCTGACTTTC	CASRSSGANVLTF
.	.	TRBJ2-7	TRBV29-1	TGCAGCGTCGGGGGACTTACGTACGAGCAGTACTTC	CSVGGLTYEQYF
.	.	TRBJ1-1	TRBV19	TGTGCCAGTAGTTTACTCGGGGGGAACACTGAAGCTTTCTTT	CASSLLGGNTEAFF
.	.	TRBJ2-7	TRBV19	TGTGCCAGTAGTATAGAAGAGCAGTACTTC	CASSIEEQYF
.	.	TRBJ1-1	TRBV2	TGTGCCAGAGACTTAAAAAGAGCGGACACTGAAGCTTTCTTT	CARDLKRADTEAFF
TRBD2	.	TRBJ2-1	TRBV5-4	TGTGCCAGCAGCTTGGCCTGGACTAGCGTGAGGGATGAGCAGTTCTTC	CASSLAWTSVRDEQFF
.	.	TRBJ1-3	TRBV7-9	TGTGCCAGCAGTTCTAGGGGGGCGGTTGGAAACACCATATATTTT	CASSSRGAVGNTIYF
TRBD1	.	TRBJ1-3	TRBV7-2	TGTGCCAGCAGCTTGGGACAGGGGGCCTCTGGAAACACCATATATTTT	CASSLGQGASGNTIYF
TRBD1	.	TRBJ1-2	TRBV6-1	TGTGCCAGCTGGGACAGAAACTATGGCTACACCTTC	CASWDRNYGYTF
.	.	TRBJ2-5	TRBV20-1	TGCAGTGCGGGGGGTCAAGAGACCCAGTACTTC	CSAGGQETQYF
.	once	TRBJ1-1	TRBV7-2	TGTGCCAGCAGCGCAAAGAGGGGTTCTGAAGCTTTCTTT	CASSAKRGSEAFF
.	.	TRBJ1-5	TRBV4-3	TGCGCCAGCAGCCAAGATGGGGGTCAGCCCCAGCATTTT	CASSQDGGQPQHF
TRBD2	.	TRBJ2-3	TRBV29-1	TGCAGCGTTATCGGACTAGCGGGAGGTTCATACGATCAGTATTTT	CSVIGLAGGSYDQYF
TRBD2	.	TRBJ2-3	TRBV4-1	TGCGCCAGCAGCCGGATTAGCGGGGGGTCTAGCACAGATACGCAGTATTTT	CASSRISGGSSTDTQYF